The clone carrying this T cell receptor beta chain was observed a handful of times. The data derive from a study of T-cell memory formation after mild COVID-19. CDR1 and CDR2 from the germline V gene are KGHDR and SFDVKD. With 3 bases clipped from V and 4 bases from J, the junction kept 9 bases outside the gene matches. The CDR3 is 16 amino acids. TCRdb independently ran MiXCR on the 5' RACE reads; one entry per CDR3 protein. The data hold about 210,000 distinct CDR3 sequences, with roughly 10% observed a single time. Sequenced material: PBMCs or a T cell subset sorted from them (not recorded which). V gene TRBV24-1 combines with J gene TRBJ2-5; 8 bases match TRBD1. This clonotype was obtained from a man in his late teens or twenties who had mild COVID-19 (a few samples of this study predate the infection). Cell type and time point are not known. DNA for the CDR3: TGTGCCACCAGTGATCCTCCGGACAGGGAACGAGAGACCCAGTACTTC. This codes for CATSDPPDRERETQYF.